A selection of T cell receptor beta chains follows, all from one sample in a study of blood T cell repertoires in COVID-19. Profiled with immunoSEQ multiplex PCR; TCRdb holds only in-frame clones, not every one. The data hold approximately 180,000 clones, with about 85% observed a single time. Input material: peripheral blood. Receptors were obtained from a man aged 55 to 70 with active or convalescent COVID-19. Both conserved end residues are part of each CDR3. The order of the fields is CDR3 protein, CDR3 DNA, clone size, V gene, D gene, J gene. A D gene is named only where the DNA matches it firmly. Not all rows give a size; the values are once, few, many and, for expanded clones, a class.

CASITTGIYGYTF | TGTGCCAGCATTACGACAGGGATTTATGGCTACACCTTC | . | TRBV6-5 | TRBD1 | TRBJ1-2
CASSAQQGINGYTF | TGTGCCAGCAGTGCCCAACAGGGAATCAATGGCTACACCTTC | . | TRBV25-1 | . | TRBJ1-2
CASSTLGQGGNSPLHF | TGTGCCAGCAGTACACTTGGACAGGGAGGGAATTCACCCCTCCACTTT | . | TRBV25-1 | TRBD1 | TRBJ1-6
CASRETRNEQFF | TGTGCCAGCAGGGAAACGAGGAATGAGCAGTTCTTC | . | TRBV2 | . | TRBJ2-1
CASRVDRAGTEAFF | TGTGCCAGCAGGGTGGACAGGGCGGGTACTGAAGCTTTCTTT | . | TRBV25-1 | TRBD1 | TRBJ1-1
CAISDERQRNTGELFF | TGTGCCATCAGTGACGAGCGACAGAGGAACACCGGGGAGCTGTTTTTT | . | TRBV10-3 | . | TRBJ2-2
CASSYYKDRGPNEQFF | TGTGCCAGCAGTTACTATAAGGACAGGGGGCCCAATGAGCAGTTCTTC | once | TRBV6-2/TRBV6-3 | TRBD1 | TRBJ2-1
CASSLGYRAQETQYF | TGCGCCAGCAGCTTGGGTTACAGGGCCCAAGAGACCCAGTACTTC | . | TRBV5-1 | . | TRBJ2-5
CSVERITEAFF | TGCAGCGTTGAACGTATCACTGAAGCTTTCTTT | . | TRBV29-1 | . | TRBJ1-1
CASSSRQGRLSETQYF | TGTGCCAGCAGCTCCCGACAGGGGCGCCTCTCGGAGACCCAGTACTTC | once | TRBV11-2 | TRBD1 | TRBJ2-5
CASSLGLQSNEKLFF | TGTGCCAGCAGCTTAGGACTCCAATCTAATGAAAAACTGTTTTTT | . | TRBV11-2 | . | TRBJ1-4
CASSEAYRVQYF | TGTGCCAGCAGTGAAGCGTACCGGGTCCAGTATTTT | . | TRBV6-1 | . | TRBJ2-3
CASSLVGQTYGYTF | TGTGCCAGCAGCCTTGTGGGGCAGACCTATGGCTACACCTTC | . | TRBV3-1/TRBV3-2 | . | TRBJ1-2
CATSSGTSDYNEQFF | TGTGCCACCAGCAGCGGGACTAGTGACTACAATGAGCAGTTCTTC | . | TRBV15 | TRBD2 | TRBJ2-1
CASSVFERGTGLGGYTF | TGTGCCAGCAGCGTGTTCGAACGTGGGACTGGGTTAGGTGGCTACACCTTC | . | TRBV9 | . | TRBJ1-2
CASSPRTGGVYGYTF | TGTGCCAGCAGTCCCAGAACAGGGGGCGTCTATGGCTACACCTTC | . | TRBV27 | TRBD1 | TRBJ1-2
CASSLGAGMNTEAFF | TGCGCCAGCAGCTTGGGGGCAGGAATGAACACTGAAGCTTTCTTT | . | TRBV5-1 | . | TRBJ1-1
CASSPPGLRVDTQYF | TGTGCCAGCTCACCACCGGGACTACGCGTAGATACGCAGTATTTT | . | TRBV18 | TRBD2 | TRBJ2-3
CASSIRGTYEKLFF | TGTGCCAGCAGTATCAGGGGGACCTATGAAAAACTGTTTTTT | . | TRBV2 | TRBD1 | TRBJ1-4
CASSRWPRGWNTEAFF | TGCGCCAGCAGTCGCTGGCCCAGGGGTTGGAACACTGAAGCTTTCTTT | few | TRBV4-1 | . | TRBJ1-1
CASSSPSGSTDTQYF | TGTGCCAGCAGCTCTCCTTCGGGTAGCACAGATACGCAGTATTTT | . | TRBV9 | . | TRBJ2-3
CASTPQGAGNTIYF | TGTGCCAGCACCCCACAGGGGGCGGGAAACACCATATATTTT | once | TRBV28 | TRBD1 | TRBJ1-3
CASSLAGQGAFSEAFF | TGTGCCAGCAGCTTAGCAGGACAGGGGGCGTTCTCTGAAGCTTTCTTT | . | TRBV5-4 | TRBD1 | TRBJ1-1
CASSFPTGRRGLTEAFF | TGTGCCAGCAGTTTCCCGACAGGGCGGAGGGGGCTCACTGAAGCTTTCTTT | . | TRBV3-1/TRBV3-2 | TRBD1 | TRBJ1-1
CASSPNPIISDRSLYEQYF | TGTGCCAGCTCTCCAAACCCGATTATATCCGACAGGTCCCTCTACGAGCAGTACTTC | few | TRBV18 | . | TRBJ2-7
CASSESPRGVQNEQFF | TGCGCCAGCAGTGAGTCCCCCCGGGGGGTACAGAATGAGCAGTTCTTC | once | TRBV10-2 | TRBD2 | TRBJ2-1
CASSPRGGVRDTQYF | TGTGCCAGCTCACCGCGAGGAGGGGTCAGGGATACGCAGTATTTT | few | TRBV18 | . | TRBJ2-3
CASSRDRGNSPLHF | TGTGCCAGCAGTCGGGACAGGGGGAATTCACCCCTCCACTTT | . | TRBV7-2 | TRBD1 | TRBJ1-6
CASSQDNFYGYTF | TGCGCCAGCAGCCAAGATAACTTCTATGGCTACACCTTC | . | TRBV4-1 | . | TRBJ1-2
CASSLVAQGGGYTF | TGTGCCAGCAGCTTAGTTGCGCAGGGGGGCGGCTACACCTTC | . | TRBV7-2 | TRBD1 | TRBJ1-2
CASSEGLPIYNEQFF | TGTGCCAGCAGTGAAGGACTCCCGATTTACAATGAGCAGTTCTTC | . | TRBV6-1 | . | TRBJ2-1
CASSQAYRGNQPQHF | TGTGCCAGCAGTCAAGCCTACAGGGGGAATCAGCCCCAGCATTTT | once | TRBV6-1 | TRBD1 | TRBJ1-5
CASSESRGSGLNYGYTF | TGCGCCAGCAGTGAGTCGAGAGGGAGTGGGCTGAACTATGGCTACACCTTC | . | TRBV10-2 | . | TRBJ1-2
CSTHRDYGYTF | TGCAGTACCCACAGGGACTATGGCTACACCTTC | . | TRBV20-1 | . | TRBJ1-2
CASSVRDSYSSGNTIYF | TGTGCCAGCAGCGTCCGGGACAGTTACTCCTCTGGAAACACCATATATTTT | . | TRBV9 | TRBD1 | TRBJ1-3
CASSLGQYQETQYF | TGCGCCAGCAGCTTGGGGCAGTATCAAGAGACCCAGTACTTC | . | TRBV5-1 | . | TRBJ2-5
CASSLALFEPSGGPKEQYF | TGTGCCAGCAGCTTAGCCCTTTTTGAGCCTAGCGGGGGCCCTAAGGAGCAGTACTTC | . | TRBV11-1 | TRBD2 | TRBJ2-7
CASSPPAYNEQFF | TGTGCCAGCTCACCACCGGCTTACAATGAGCAGTTCTTC | . | TRBV18 | . | TRBJ2-1